This entry features one TCR beta chain sequence. The clone's antigen remains unknown. Base qualities are not recorded, but no much larger clone differs from it by a single base. The sample originates from a study of blood T cell repertoires in COVID-19 (dated by TCRdb to 2019 to 2021). Study-level background: Collaborator samples came from the United States, Italy and Spain and covered acute and convalescent phases of COVID-19. The repertoires were released in a freely available public database intended as a resource for research on the immune response to SARS-CoV-2. The samples were drawn from the first 160 participants of the ongoing ImmuneRACE study and from 1,254 subjects provided by 6 global collaborators. The material from the prospective study consisted of cDNA or gDNA derived from T cells, B-cell-depleted T cells, or PBMCs. HLA class I and class II types, where available, came from metadata supplied by the sample provider rather than from assay-based typing. Nearly every sample came with metadata listing a de-identified subject ID, COVID-19 status, age in years and sex. Subjects who had been exposed to COVID-19, were actively infected with it, or had recovered from it provided the deeply sampled blood TCRbeta repertoires that made up the dataset. Results the study describes overall, beyond this receptor: The quantity of clinical and demographic metadata differed by source and by participant and was supplied without curation.

Sequences MNHEY (CDR1) and SVGAGI (CDR2) are obtained from the germline V gene. The germline ends are 13 bases apart after V is trimmed by 4 bases and J by 7 bases. The CDR3 contains 13 residues, cysteine and phenylalanine counted. Only the CDR3 region is kept as DNA, spanning 39 bases read in frame from base 1. In the prospective study, participants were roughly 18 to 100 years old, resided in approximately 25 geographic areas of the United States, and were enrolled through a virtual design. Cohort assignment in the prospective study relied on participant-reported clinical history from a screening survey and a study questionnaire. Exposed participants had been in contact, within 2 weeks of entering the study, with a person who had a PCR-confirmed or clinician-diagnosed case of COVID-19. Mobile phlebotomists in the prospective study collected whole blood, serum and a nasopharyngeal or oropharyngeal swab from every participant. Participants in the prospective study had the option to provide additional blood draws and questionnaires over a roughly 2-month period. Blood samples from the prospective study were shipped frozen or at room temperature prior to DNA extraction.

TCRbeta CDR3 regions were amplified from genomic DNA using the immunoSEQ Assay, a bias-controlled multiplex PCR. The source study handled its data this way. The number of nucleated cells in each sample was estimated from the amplification of reference gene primers within the assay. Sequence reads were collapsed and filtered to measure the absolute abundance of every unique TCRbeta CDR3 rearrangement. For each sample, productive Simpson clonality was calculated as the square root of Simpson's diversity index across productive rearrangements. In TCRdb, the immuneACCESS table is reduced to in-frame sequences with V and J assigned. These tables do not hold every clone; where another copy was compared, an unresolved V gene accounts for under half, and the others remain unexplained. D and trimming were read from the DNA, whereas the V and J calls and clone size are those reported in that table. The sample data list 430,000 or so clones, and around nine tenths of these were observed just once. The ten largest clones add up to about 1.4% of the sample.

Sequenced input: PBMCs or T cells enriched from blood (not recorded which). The origin of this receptor is a woman in her late teens or twenties who had been exposed to COVID-19. This sequence uses TRBV6-5 and TRBJ1-1, with no reliable assignment of the D segment. The CDR3 reads CASSWLIAGEAFF. The DNA is as follows: TGTGCCAGCAGTTGGCTCATCGCAGGTGAAGCTTTCTTT.